This TCR beta chain was retrieved from a study of T cells in Graves' hyperthyroidism and ophthalmopathy. V gave up 5 bases and J gave up 1 base; unmatched junction bases: 7. CDR3 length: 15 residues. CDR1 SGHNT and CDR2 YENEEA come from the germline V gene. This clonotype was recorded many times. TCR beta CDR3 regions were amplified from RNA transcripts. An initial round of RT-PCR targeting the TCR CDR3 relied on the HTBI primer set. TCRdb passed the multiplex PCR reads through MiXCR, listing each CDR3 protein once. Of hundreds of thousands of distinct CDR3 sequences listed, 11% to 15% are singletons. The chain joins TRBV11-3 to TRBJ1-1, with TRBD1 identical over 7 bases. The sequenced sample consisted of blood. The clonotype originates from a man aged 50 to 60 with Graves' ophthalmopathy. The CDR3 region has the DNA TGTGCCAGCAGCCCCCTGGGACAGACGAACACTGAAGCTTTCTTT. Protein: CASSPLGQTNTEAFF.